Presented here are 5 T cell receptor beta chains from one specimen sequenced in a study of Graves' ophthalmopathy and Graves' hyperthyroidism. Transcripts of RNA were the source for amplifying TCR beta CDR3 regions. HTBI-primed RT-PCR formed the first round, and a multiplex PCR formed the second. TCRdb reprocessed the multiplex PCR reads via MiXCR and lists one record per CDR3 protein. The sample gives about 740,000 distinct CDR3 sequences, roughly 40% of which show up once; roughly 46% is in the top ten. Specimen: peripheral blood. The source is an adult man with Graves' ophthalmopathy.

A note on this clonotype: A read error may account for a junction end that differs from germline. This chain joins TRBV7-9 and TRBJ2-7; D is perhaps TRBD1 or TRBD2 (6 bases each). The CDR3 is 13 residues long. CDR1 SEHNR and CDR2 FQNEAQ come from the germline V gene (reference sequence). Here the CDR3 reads CACSEIGGGEQYF. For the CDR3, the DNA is TGTGCCTGCAGCGAGATCGGGGGCGGCGAGCAGTACTTC.

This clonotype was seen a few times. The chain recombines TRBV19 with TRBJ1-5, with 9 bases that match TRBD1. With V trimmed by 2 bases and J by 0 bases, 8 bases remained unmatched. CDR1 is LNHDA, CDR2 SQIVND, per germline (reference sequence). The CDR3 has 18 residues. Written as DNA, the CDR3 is TGTGCCAGTAGTATAATCCCAACAGGGGGCTTTAGCAATCAGCCCCAGCATTTT. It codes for CASSIIPTGGFSNQPQHF. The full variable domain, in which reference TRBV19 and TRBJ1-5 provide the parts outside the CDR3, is DGGITQSPKYLFRKEGQNVTLSCEQNLNHDAMYWYRQDPGQGLRLIYYSQIVNDFQKGDIAEGYSVSREKKESFPLTVTSAQKNPTAFYLCASSIIPTGGFSNQPQHFGDGTRLSIL.

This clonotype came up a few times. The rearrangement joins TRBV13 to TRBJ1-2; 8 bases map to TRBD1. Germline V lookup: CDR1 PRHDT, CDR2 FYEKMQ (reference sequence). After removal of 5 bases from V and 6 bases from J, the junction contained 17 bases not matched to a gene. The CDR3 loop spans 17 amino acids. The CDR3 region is CASSQHTGTGRVNGYTF. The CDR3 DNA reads TGTGCCAGCAGCCAACACACCGGGACAGGTCGGGTGAATGGCTACACCTTC.

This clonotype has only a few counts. The CDR3 sequence: CASSIKQGNQPQHF. The CDR3 region has the DNA TGTGCCAGTAGTATTAAACAGGGTAATCAGCCCCAGCATTTT. This rearrangement joins TRBV19 to TRBJ1-5; possible D gene TRBD1, 6 bases. With 3 bases removed from V and 4 bases from J, the gap between germline ends came to 10 bases. Germline loops: CDR1 LNHDA, CDR2 SQIVND (reference sequence). CDR3 length: 14 residues.

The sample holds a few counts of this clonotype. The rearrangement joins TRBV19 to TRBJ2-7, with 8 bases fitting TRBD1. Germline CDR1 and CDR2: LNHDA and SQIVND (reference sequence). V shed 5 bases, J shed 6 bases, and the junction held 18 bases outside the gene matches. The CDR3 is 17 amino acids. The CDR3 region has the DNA TGTGCCAGTAGTGCCGGACCATACAGGGGGATGCATAGCGAGCAGTACTTC. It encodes CASSAGPYRGMHSEQYF.